The text below deals with one T cell receptor (beta chain). Its antigen is unknown. This record belongs to a study of CD8 T cells in ankylosing spondylitis. Notes on the study in general: Seemingly distinctive of ankylosing spondylitis blood was a TCR beta motif formed by eight highly homologous variants. Researchers reportedly found disease-linked clones significantly enriched in matched ankylosing spondylitis synovial fluid.

The authors made TCR beta libraries by quantitative 5'-RACE with molecular barcodes. TCRdb independently ran MiXCR on the 5' RACE reads; one entry per CDR3 protein. The table shows 250,000 or so distinct CDR3 sequences, with about 20% occurring only once. Germline-derived CDR1 and CDR2 are SGHRS and YFSETQ. CDR3 length equals 14 residues. V gave up 2 bases and J gave up 2 bases, with 11 bases separating them. The sample consisted of blood, either unsorted or a sorted T cell fraction (not recorded which). The chain employs TRBV5-1 and TRBJ2-7; D could derive from TRBD1 or TRBD2 (5 bases each). The origin of this receptor is a male donor with ankylosing spondylitis or in good health (not recorded which). The CDR3 region has the DNA TGCGCCAGCAGCTTTGGACACGGGACCTACGAGCAGTACTTC. Translating gives CASSFGHGTYEQYF.